The clone carrying this T cell receptor (beta chain) was counted between two and nine times. Its antigen is unidentified. The sample comes from a study of cytotoxic CD8 clonotypes in ibrutinib-treated CLL. Study-wide background: Following treatment for a median roughly 11 months, range 6 to 36, response samples were then taken. Study results and caveats: While tracking circulating CD8+ T-cell counts, baseline clonality exceeded that of age-matched healthy donors.

Investigators sought sequencing depths of between 1 in 200,000 and 1 in 1 million T cells. Data came from immunoSEQ multiplex PCR; TCRdb stores just in-frame clones and leaves some out. This repertoire shows roughly 130,000 clones, about 79% found once; its top ten account for over 10%. Per the germline V gene, CDR1 is SGHNT and CDR2 is YENEEA. The CDR3 spans 16 residues. The V segment lost 5 bases and the J segment 6 bases; nucleotides outside the gene matches: 7. The receptor was derived from a human donor with chronic lymphocytic leukemia. Sequences were derived from PBMCs, sampled after 12 months of ibrutinib treatment. The V call is TRBV11-3, the J call TRBJ2-2; 12 bases match TRBD2. The CDR3, as DNA: TGTGCCAGCAGCACCGCTAGCGGGAGGGCCTCCGGGGAGCTGTTTTTT. Protein sequence: CASSTASGRASGELFF.